This T cell receptor beta chain comes out of a study of neoadjuvant anti-PD-1 for oral cavity cancer. The patients had HPV-negative, locally advanced oral cavity squamous cell carcinoma. Blood cells were analyzed directly, without culture or expansion. The protocol was immunoSEQ multiplex PCR, while the TCRdb copy is restricted to in-frame clones and leaves out a portion. The sample lists fewer than 90,000 clones, about four fifths occurring once. The CDR3 runs to 15 residues. The germline V and J ends were trimmed by 6 bases and 7 bases, with 19 bases remaining between them. The V gene's germline CDR1 is MDHEN and CDR2 SYDVKM.

This clonotype was obtained from a person between 35 and 79 years old with oral cavity squamous cell carcinoma. The sample was PBMCs, taken before nivolumab (anti-PD-1) treatment. V gene TRBV28 combines with J gene TRBJ1-3; maybe TRBD1 (5 bases). The CDR3 protein is CASSPRRGSGNTIYF. CDR3 in DNA: TGTGCCAGCAGCCCCCGGAGAGGTTCAGGGAACACCATATATTTT.